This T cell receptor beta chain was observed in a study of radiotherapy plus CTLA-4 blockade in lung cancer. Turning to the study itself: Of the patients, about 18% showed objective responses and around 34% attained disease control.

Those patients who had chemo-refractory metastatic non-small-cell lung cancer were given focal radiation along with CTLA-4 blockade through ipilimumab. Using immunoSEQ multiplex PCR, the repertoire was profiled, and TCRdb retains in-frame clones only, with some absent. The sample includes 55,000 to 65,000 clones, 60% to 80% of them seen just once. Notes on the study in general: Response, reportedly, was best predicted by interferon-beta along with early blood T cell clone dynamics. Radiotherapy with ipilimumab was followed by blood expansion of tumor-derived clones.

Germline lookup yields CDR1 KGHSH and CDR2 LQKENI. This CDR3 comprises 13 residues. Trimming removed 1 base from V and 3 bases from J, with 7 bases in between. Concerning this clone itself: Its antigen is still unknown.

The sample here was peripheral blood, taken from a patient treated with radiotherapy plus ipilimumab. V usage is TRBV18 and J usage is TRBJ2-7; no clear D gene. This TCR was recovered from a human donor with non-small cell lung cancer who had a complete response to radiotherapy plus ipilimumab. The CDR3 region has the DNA TGTGCCAGCTCACCACGAGAGAACTACGAGCAGTACTTC. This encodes CASSPRENYEQYF.